The subject of this entry is one TCR beta chain. Per germline, CDR1 SQVTM and CDR2 ANQGSEA. The CDR3 is made up of 12 amino acids. Unmatched junction bases numbered 5, after V lost 3 bases and J lost 7 bases. These data belong to a study of blood T cell repertoires in COVID-19. Data came from immunoSEQ multiplex PCR; TCRdb stores just in-frame clones and leaves some out. The repertoire holds about 200,000 clones, with roughly 82% as singletons. The participants were between roughly 18 and 89 years old and came from about two dozen US areas. Participant-reported clinical history was the basis for cohort assignment.

J is TRBJ2-5 and V is TRBV29-1; 7 bases are a match to TRBD1. The sequence was collected from a man aged 40-49 years with acute COVID-19. Sequencing input: PBMCs or T cells enriched from blood (not recorded which). CDR3 nucleotide sequence: TGCAGCGTTGAGTTGGGGGACAGGACCCAGTACTTC. It specifies CSVELGDRTQYF. Filled out from reference TRBV29-1 and TRBJ2-5, the complete variable domain reads SAVISQKPSRDICQRGTSLTIQCQVDSQVTMMFWYRQQPGQSLTLIATANQGSEATYESGFVIDKFPISRPNLTFSTLTVSNMSPEDSSIYLCSVELGDRTQYFGPGTRLLVL.